This T cell receptor beta chain was recovered during a study of cytomegalovirus exposure and HLA in healthy donors (dated by TCRdb to 2017 to 2019). With regard to the full study: An earlier analysis of some 550 of the donors reported about 290 Gb of sequence data and 100 million to 140 million unique TCR beta sequences from roughly 200 million T cells. An early release covering 550 to 700 HLA-typed donors comprised 300 to 350 gigabases of sequencing data and about 90 million unique TCR sequences. Of the 300 to 500 genotyped donors, approximately 81% were placed in the genetic ancestry cluster associated with self-reported Caucasian donors. The study aimed to test whether signatures of past pathogen exposure could be identified by cataloging public T cell receptors. The study used immunosequencing to profile the T cell repertoires of 600 to 850 subjects and linked those repertoires to cytomegalovirus serostatus. Besides the first cohort of hundreds of subjects, a separate validation cohort made up of 120 different subjects was used. High-throughput TCR immunosequencing, statistical association of individual TCRs with disease status, and machine learning were combined to predict cytomegalovirus infection status. To study patterns of TCR occurrence, a later analysis re-analyzed previously published TCR beta repertoires from hundreds of donors and added high-resolution HLA genotyping. Rather than using new phenotypic data, the later analysis identified candidate immune exposures from TCR beta sequences and from how often those sequences occurred across donors. An earlier analysis of some 500 of the donors applied high-throughput TCR beta sequencing to assess whether each TCR beta V gene segment acted as functional or pseudogenic. Donor age, sex, ethnicity and CMV serostatus were collected together with the repertoire data. A later genetic analysis took genome-wide SNP genotypes for about 65% of the 666 donors and used that subset as a discovery cohort. All discovery cohort repertoires had been generated using a single sequencing platform. Both class I and class II loci were covered by HLA typing, at four-digit resolution. Typing coverage varied by locus: roughly 629-640 donors for A, B, C, DRB1 and DQB1; roughly 510 for DQA1; more than 600 for DPA1; 450 to 480 for DPB1. Five DR-DQ haplotypes were handled as single units for association and clustering because linkage in the cohort was strong. Among around 400 genotyped donors of the cohort, an average of roughly 240,000 unique TCR beta nucleotide sequences were sequenced per donor, about a sixth of them non-productive. What the research found in general, with its limitations: The sequencing pipeline was judged likely to have produced a cluster of highly shared sequence variants as a technical artifact. The presence/absence analyses assumed that sequencing depth was roughly uniform across donors, and that assumption may not be true. A later genetic analysis associated a missense DCLRE1C variant with V-gene and J-gene trimming of TCR beta chains, and an independent cohort replicated the association. A total of roughly 160 TCR beta chains were listed by the study as associated with cytomegalovirus. This cohort had only TCR beta chains sequenced, and the lack of alpha or paired-chain data limited which features could be detected. In a later analysis, HLA-associated TCR beta chains showed more clonal expansion and lower generation probabilities than non-associated chains that were equally common. A further reported finding was that TCR beta sequences accurately predicted the HLA-A and HLA-B alleles for most subjects in the first cohort. For the cohort, immune exposure information was limited to CMV serostatus. Linkage disequilibrium might explain the correlated functional status among segregating V segments, but an unknown experimental factor could not be ruled out. Some IMGT-functional V segments, including TRBV6-2 and TRBV6-3, could not be told apart with the 87-base-pair reads, so those segments were excluded. The authors suggested that the approach could potentially be generalized to other disease states and immunological phenotypes. Three of the identified cytomegalovirus-associated TCR beta chains were confirmed in vitro to be specific for cytomegalovirus antigens. HLA typing was unavailable for some donors at each locus, so association tests used only the typed subset. A later analysis associated 17,000 or so TCR beta sequences with specific HLA alleles at a false discovery rate of 0.05. According to a later analysis, most CMV-associated TCR beta chains appeared to be HLA-restricted, and the HLA associations seemed to be driven largely by CMV exposure. When HLA alleles, especially DR and DQ, strongly co-occurred, attributing TCR associations to individual alleles was difficult. The earlier analysis of nearly 600 of the donors excluded roughly 16 rarely observed V segments, including chromosome 9 orphons, because counts were too low. In a later analysis, TCR association rates were found to vary across HLA loci, with the most associated TCRs seen for DRB1 alleles and the fewest for HLA-C alleles. In a later genetic analysis, fewer N-insertions in productive TCRs were reported among donors in an Asian-associated ancestry cluster than the approximately 710-donor mean. Most TCR sequences were observed very rarely across donors, whereas some public TCRs were present in many individuals. In an earlier analysis of some 540 of the donors, most TCR beta V segments appeared in productive rearrangements about 90% or about 30% of the time, broadly matching IMGT annotations. The classifier was reported to diagnose cytomegalovirus status with high specificity and sensitivity in both the original cohort and the validation cohort. In a later analysis, several top co-occurrence clusters were reported to appear linked to parvovirus B19, influenza, CMV and Epstein-Barr virus.

From a lookup of the germline V gene, CDR1 and CDR2 are LGHNA and YNFKEQ. Relative to germline, V is 0 bases shorter and J is 4 bases shorter, with 4 bases between their ends. CDR3 length: 13 amino acids, cysteine to phenylalanine. CDR3 DNA is the only sequence kept; it has 39 bases, read in frame from the first base. Library preparation employed the immunoSEQ multiplex PCR assay. A mixture of 60 forward primers for TCR Vbeta segments and 13 reverse primers for TCR Jbeta segments was used in the multiplex PCR. The CDR3 region of rearranged TCR beta genes was amplified from genomic DNA with a multiplex PCR assay. On the Illumina HiSeq System, the amplified TCR beta libraries were sequenced as 87-base-pair reads. The authors processed their data as follows. Across the 700 or so repertoires, a later analysis counted 80 million or so unique TCR beta chains, approximately 10 million of which were shared by at least two donors. Raw reads were error-corrected and collapsed into unique sequences by a nearest-neighbor algorithm in which closely related sequences were merged to remove PCR and sequencing errors. CDR3 sequences were aligned to IMGT reference sequences to assign V, D and J gene segments. For a sequence to be retained, a match of at least six nucleotides to both a V gene segment and a J gene segment was required. A rearrangement counted as productive if the CDR3 had no stop codons and remained in frame with V and J, and every other rearrangement counted as non-productive. CDR3 was defined by IMGT convention, running from the second conserved V-encoded cysteine to the conserved J-encoded phenylalanine. Sequences without an unambiguous match to a single V gene segment were excluded from the earlier analysis of about 630 of the donors. An earlier analysis of over 450 of the donors classified V segments as functional when productive rearrangements were above 56.7% and as segregating when the standard deviation between donors was above 5%. To diagnose cytomegalovirus status from the catalog of TCR beta chain sequences, a statistical classification framework was built. V and J gene assignment, in a later analysis, came from comparing TCR nucleotide sequences with IMGT/GENE-DB human TR gene sequences. Using the TCRdist pipeline, a later analysis assigned CDR3 sequences along with most-parsimonious VDJ recombination scenarios. In a later analysis, every TCR beta chain was defined by the combination of its CDR3 amino acid sequence and its V-gene family, and reads without a unique V-gene family were dropped. To address suspected cross-contamination and a sequencing artifact, a later analysis removed 550 to 750 highly shared, low-generation-probability nucleotide sequences. In a later analysis, a clonal expansion index for each public chain was calculated from normalized within-repertoire ranks of inferred template counts. In a later analysis, generation probabilities were computed with a VDJ recombination model fitted to out-of-frame rearrangements, and the resulting probabilities were checked against IGoR. Hypergeometric tests were used in a later analysis to score TCR-TCR, TCR-HLA and TCR-CMV co-occurrence, with a repertoire-size bias correction applied to the TCR pairs. In a later analysis, false discovery rates were estimated by permuting HLA or CMV assignments 20 times. In a later analysis, co-occurring TCRs were grouped using DBSCAN, and TCRdist sequence similarity was added for clustering within HLA-allele-positive subsets. Co-occurrence clustering excluded repertoires with fewer than 30,000 or more than 120,000 public chains, plus five with anomalous nucleotide sharing. This immuneACCESS table, as held by TCRdb, lists in-frame sequences with V and J called but not all clones. Of the missing ones, under half trace to an unresolved V gene in checked studies; the others have no known cause. V, J and clone size reflect that table, while D and trimming were determined from the DNA. The sample records more than 95,000 clones, 76% of which are singletons. Jointly, the top ten make up roughly 5.4% of the sample.

The cohort was made up of roughly 670 healthy bone marrow donors. At the time of sampling, all cohort members were nominally healthy, though unrecorded immune exposures were likely present. The donor tested CMV seropositive and was one of the 289 seropositive cohort members. Every donor gave a peripheral blood sample, and the peripheral blood mononuclear cells from that sample were used for TCR beta sequencing. The Qiagen DNeasy Blood Extraction Kit was used to extract genomic DNA from the blood cell samples. With regard to this clone: Its target antigen remains unknown. No much larger clone is present one base from it, and per-base qualities are unavailable.

The sequence was obtained from a woman under 30 in good health and CMV-seropositive. The chain is assembled from TRBV4-2 and TRBJ2-1; no D gene is confidently identified. Sequenced input: PBMCs. The CDR3 region: CASSQELYNEQFF. The sequenced DNA: TGTGCCAGCAGCCAAGAACTGTACAATGAGCAGTTCTTC.